This T cell receptor (beta chain) was identified during a study of cytomegalovirus exposure and HLA in healthy donors. Primers: 60 Vbeta forward and 13 Jbeta reverse. Repertoires were generated with immunoSEQ multiplex PCR, while TCRdb's copy carries only in-frame clones and drops some. Of about 120,000 clones in the sample, over 60% were seen once. Findings and limits, study-wide: A likely sequencing artifact accounted for one observed cluster of highly shared sequence variants.

This clone has only a few counts. Its cognate antigen is unknown. V was cut by 10 bases and J by 6 bases, with 19 bases left in between. The CDR3 has 14 residues. CDR1 and CDR2 from the germline V gene are MNHEY and SVGAGI. The V and J genes are TRBV6-5 and TRBJ2-1; D is unclear. Sequencing used PBMCs. The clonotype comes from a woman aged 40 to 50 in good health and CMV-seropositive. CDR3: CATLPFKSANEQFF. Written as DNA, the CDR3 is TGTGCCACCCTGCCGTTCAAAAGCGCCAATGAGCAGTTCTTC.